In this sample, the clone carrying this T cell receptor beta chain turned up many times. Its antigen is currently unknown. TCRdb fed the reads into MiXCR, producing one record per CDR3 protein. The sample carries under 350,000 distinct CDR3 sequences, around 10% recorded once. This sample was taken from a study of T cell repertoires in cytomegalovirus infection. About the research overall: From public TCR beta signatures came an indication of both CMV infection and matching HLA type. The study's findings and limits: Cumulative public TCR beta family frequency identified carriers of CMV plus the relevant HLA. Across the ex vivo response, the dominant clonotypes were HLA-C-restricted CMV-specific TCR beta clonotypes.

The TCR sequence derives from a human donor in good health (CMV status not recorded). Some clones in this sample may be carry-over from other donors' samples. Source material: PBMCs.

The CDR3 DNA sequence: TGCAGCGTTGCCGGTGACAGGGTAGACGAGACCCAGTACTTC. Its translation is CSVAGDRVDETQYF. The chain carries TRBV29-1 and TRBJ2-5; 7 nucleotides match TRBD1. Germline V gives CDR1 SQVTM, CDR2 ANQGSEA. V was pared by 4 bases and J by 5 bases, with 10 bases of the junction left unmatched. The CDR3 has 14 amino acids.